This TCR beta chain derives from a study of radiotherapy plus CTLA-4 blockade in lung cancer. Whole-study findings and limits: In blood, early T cell clone dynamics reportedly predicted response best, together with interferon-beta.

About this clone: Its antigen remains unidentified.

Germline loops: CDR1 LGHNT, CDR2 FRNRAP. V lost 5 bases and J lost 2; bases outside the gene matches: 14. The CDR3 has 17 amino acids. Repertoires were generated with immunoSEQ multiplex PCR, while TCRdb's copy carries only in-frame clones and drops some. Altogether about 110,000 clones are present, 81% being singletons, with the ten largest covering 3.3%. This receptor was identified in a human donor with non-small cell lung cancer that progressed on radiotherapy plus ipilimumab. Some clones in this sample may be carry-over from other donors' samples. The gene calls are TRBV12-5 and TRBJ1-1; 7 bases match TRBD1. This sample comprised peripheral blood, obtained from a patient treated with radiotherapy plus ipilimumab. CDR3 sequence: CASGTPRTGTVNTEAFF. The CDR3 region has the DNA TGTGCTAGTGGTACACCCCGGACCGGGACAGTTAACACTGAAGCTTTCTTT.